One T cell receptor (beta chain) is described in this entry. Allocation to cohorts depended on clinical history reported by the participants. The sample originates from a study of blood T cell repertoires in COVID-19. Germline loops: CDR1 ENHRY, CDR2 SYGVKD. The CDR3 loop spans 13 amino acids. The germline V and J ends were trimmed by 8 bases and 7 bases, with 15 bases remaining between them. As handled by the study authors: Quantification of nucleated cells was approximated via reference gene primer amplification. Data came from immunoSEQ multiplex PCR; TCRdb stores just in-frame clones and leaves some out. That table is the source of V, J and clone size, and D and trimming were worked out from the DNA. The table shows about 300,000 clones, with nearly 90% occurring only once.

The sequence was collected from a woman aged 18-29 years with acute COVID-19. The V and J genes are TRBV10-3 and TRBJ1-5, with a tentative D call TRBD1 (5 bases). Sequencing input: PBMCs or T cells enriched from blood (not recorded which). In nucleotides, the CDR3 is TGTGCCATCCTGGGCAGGGCGGAACAGCCCCAGCATTTT. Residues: CAILGRAEQPQHF.